The 2 T cell receptor beta chains presented below share a single source sample, sequenced in a study of tissue T cells after allogeneic stem cell transplantation. Time point: mouse harvest day 7 after allogeneic transplant. The graft held 10^6 splenic CD5+ T cells and 10^7 T-cell-depleted bone marrow cells. Sequenced by immunoSEQ multiplex PCR; TCRdb stores in-frame clones only, minus some. The sample contains some 2,000 clones, 55% to 70% of which appear only once. Source material: liver tissue. The receptor source for this set is a female BALB/c mouse given C57BL/6 T cells with graft-versus-host disease after an allogeneic hematopoietic cell transplant.

This clone has only one observation. Any gene name here is a mouse gene name. From the germline J gene comes the end of the CDR3, since the read stops 1 residue before it. The chain recombines TRBV12-2 with TRBJ1-1, with 9 bases identical to TRBD1. The CDR3 loop spans 13 amino acids. CDR1 and CDR2 (germline): SGHLS, HYDKME. After removal of 1 base from V and 4 bases from J, the junction contained 0 bases not matched to a gene. The CDR3 reads CASSLTGGTEVFF. The covered CDR3 bases are TGTGCCAGCTCTCTGACAGGGGGCACAGAAGTCTTC.

This clone was picked up one time. Gene names refer to mouse genes. This CDR3 is CASSLNWGGAGQLYF. Incomplete CDR3 DNA: TGTGCCAGCAGCTTAAACTGGGGGGGAGCCGGGCAGCTCTAC. This chain uses TRBV3 with TRBJ2-2; 10 bases are a match to TRBD2. The CDR3 extends 1 residue past the end of the read, so its final part is completed from the germline J gene. Germline V gene lookup returns CDR1 SNHLY and CDR2 FYNGKV (reference sequence). This CDR3 comprises 15 residues. With V trimmed by 2 bases and J by 6 bases, 3 bases remained unmatched.